This TCR beta chain originates from a study of identical twins. Study observations and caveats: For out-of-frame beta sequences, excess twin sharing was weaker.

The V end lost 3 bases, the J end lost 4 bases, and 18 bases lay between the germline ends. Germline V CDR1 and CDR2: SQVTM, ANQGSEA. The CDR3 contains 15 residues. Of note for this clonotype: The antigen remains unidentified.

Template switching, a step in the protocol, added a universal primer site, and cDNA carried unique molecular identifiers. TCRdb re-derived calls from the 5' RACE reads in MiXCR, one entry per CDR3 protein. The repertoire holds 500,000 to 550,000 distinct CDR3 sequences, with 22% as singletons. The sample also formed part of further work on T cells expressing NK-cell markers. This second study says: Source material for TCR beta repertoires consisted of sorted CD3+CD56+NKG2C+, CD3+CD56+NKG2C- and CD3+CD56-NKG2C+ T cells.

This sequence was found in a woman aged 18-29 years in good health. Sequencing input: CD4+ T cells sorted from blood. The chain employs TRBV29-1 and TRBJ2-5, with D perhaps assigned TRBD1 or TRBD2 (5 bases each). CDR3 in amino acids: CSVDRSSLRGETQYF. The CDR3 DNA sequence: TGCAGCGTTGATCGGTCTAGTCTGAGGGGAGAGACCCAGTACTTC. The entire variable domain, with the rest obtained from reference TRBV29-1 and TRBJ2-5, is as follows: SAVISQKPSRDICQRGTSLTIQCQVDSQVTMMFWYRQQPGQSLTLIATANQGSEATYESGFVIDKFPISRPNLTFSTLTVSNMSPEDSSIYLCSVDRSSLRGETQYFGPGTRLLVL.